This T cell receptor (beta chain) was obtained from a study of blood T cell repertoires in COVID-19. The CDR3 has 18 residues. V lost 2 bases to trimming and J lost 2 bases; unmatched junction nucleotides: 12. Germline loops: CDR1 SEHNR, CDR2 FQNEAQ (reference sequence). Method: immunoSEQ multiplex PCR; TCRdb's copy keeps in-frame clones and lacks some. The table records tens of thousands of clones, around 91% of them present only once. The rearrangement links TRBV7-9 to TRBJ1-3, with 7 bases fitting TRBD1. The specimen was peripheral blood. The TCR sequence derives from a man aged 70-80 years with active or convalescent COVID-19. The CDR3 DNA follows: TGTGCCAGCAGCTTACGCCCCACCCCCGGGACAGCTGGAAACACCATATATTTT. Protein: CASSLRPTPGTAGNTIYF.